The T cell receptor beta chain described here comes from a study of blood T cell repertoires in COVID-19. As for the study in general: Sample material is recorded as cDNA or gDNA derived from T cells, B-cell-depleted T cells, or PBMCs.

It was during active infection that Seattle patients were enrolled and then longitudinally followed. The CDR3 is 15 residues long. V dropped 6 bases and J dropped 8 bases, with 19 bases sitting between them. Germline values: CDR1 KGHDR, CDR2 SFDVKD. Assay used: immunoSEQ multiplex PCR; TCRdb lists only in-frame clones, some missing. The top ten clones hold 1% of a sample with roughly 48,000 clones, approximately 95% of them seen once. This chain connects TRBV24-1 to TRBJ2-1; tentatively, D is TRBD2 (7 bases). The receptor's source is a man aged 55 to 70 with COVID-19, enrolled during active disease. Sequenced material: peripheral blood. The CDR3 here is CATSRGGQRIDEQFF. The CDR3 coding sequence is TGTGCCACCAGTAGGGGGGGCCAAAGGATTGATGAGCAGTTCTTC.